This TCR beta chain was retrieved from a study of CD8 T cells in ankylosing spondylitis. Regarding the study as a whole: Within matched ankylosing spondylitis synovial fluid, disease-linked clones were reportedly significantly enriched. Peripheral blood held disease-linked clones only at relatively low frequency, and these were CD8+.

MiXCR was run by TCRdb on the 5' RACE reads, yielding one entry per CDR3 protein. The sample shows about 320,000 distinct CDR3 sequences, about 9.9% of them seen only once. This clonotype was observed many times. Its antigen is currently unknown. V dropped 4 bases and J dropped 0; count of bases not matched to a gene: 4. Germline CDR1 SQVTM, CDR2 ANQGSEA. The CDR3 contains 14 residues. The receptor comes from a female donor with ankylosing spondylitis or in good health (not recorded which). Sequencing used blood, either unsorted or a sorted T cell fraction (not recorded which). The gene calls are TRBV29-1 and TRBJ2-7; TRBD1 agrees at 9 bases. The CDR3 nucleotides read TGCAGCGTTGCGACAGGGGGGTCCTCCTACGAGCAGTACTTC. This codes for CSVATGGSSYEQYF.